This T cell receptor beta chain was recovered during a study of shared clonotypes between healthy human individuals. There are 13 residues in the CDR3. Germline assignment: CDR1 MNHEY and CDR2 SVGAGI. Turning to this clone: Compared with germline, one end of the junction differs, possibly owing to a read error.

CD45RA-negative memory and CD45RA+ naive subsets were split from the CD4+ cells. The repertoire was sequenced with immunoSEQ multiplex PCR; TCRdb's copy has only in-frame clones and lacks some. This table holds hundreds of thousands of clones, around 72% found once. This chain connects TRBV6-5 to TRBJ1-1; D is perhaps TRBD1 (6 bases). The sample was memory CD4+ T cells sorted from blood. Subset here: CD45RA-negative fraction. The sequence came from a man aged 25-45 years in good health. Here the CDR3 reads CASSYAFSGTPLF. The CDR3 DNA follows: TGTGCCAGCAGTTACGCCTTTTCAGGGACACCTCTATTT.